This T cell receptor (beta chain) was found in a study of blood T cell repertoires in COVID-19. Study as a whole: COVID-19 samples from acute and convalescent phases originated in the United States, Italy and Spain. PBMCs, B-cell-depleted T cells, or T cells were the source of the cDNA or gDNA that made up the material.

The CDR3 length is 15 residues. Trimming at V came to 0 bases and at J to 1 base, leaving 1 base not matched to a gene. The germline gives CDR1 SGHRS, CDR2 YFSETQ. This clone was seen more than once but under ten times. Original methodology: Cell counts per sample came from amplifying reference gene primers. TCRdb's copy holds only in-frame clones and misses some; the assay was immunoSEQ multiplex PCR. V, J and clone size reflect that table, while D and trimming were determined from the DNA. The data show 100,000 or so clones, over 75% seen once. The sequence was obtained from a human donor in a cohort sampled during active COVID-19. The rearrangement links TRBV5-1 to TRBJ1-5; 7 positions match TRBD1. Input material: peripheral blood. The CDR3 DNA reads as TGCGCCAGCAGCTTGGGGGGACAGAGCAATCAGCCCCAGCATTTT. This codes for CASSLGGQSNQPQHF.